This T cell receptor beta chain was recorded in a study of T cell changes during pregnancy in multiple sclerosis. Germline CDR1 is MNHNS and CDR2 is SASEGT. V trimming: 5 bases; J trimming: 6 bases; junction bases outside the gene matches: 7. This CDR3 is built from 14 residues. Sequenced by immunoSEQ multiplex PCR; TCRdb stores in-frame clones only, minus some. The sample consists of under 130,000 clones, around nine tenths of them appearing once. Sequences were derived from peripheral blood, sampled after pregnancy. This chain links TRBV6-1 with TRBJ2-3; 8 nucleotides line up with TRBD1. This clonotype originated in a female donor with multiple sclerosis, enrolled in a pregnancy study. In nucleotides, the CDR3 is TGTGCCAGCAGTACCCTCGACAGGGGCGATACGCAGTATTTT. Translated: CASSTLDRGDTQYF.